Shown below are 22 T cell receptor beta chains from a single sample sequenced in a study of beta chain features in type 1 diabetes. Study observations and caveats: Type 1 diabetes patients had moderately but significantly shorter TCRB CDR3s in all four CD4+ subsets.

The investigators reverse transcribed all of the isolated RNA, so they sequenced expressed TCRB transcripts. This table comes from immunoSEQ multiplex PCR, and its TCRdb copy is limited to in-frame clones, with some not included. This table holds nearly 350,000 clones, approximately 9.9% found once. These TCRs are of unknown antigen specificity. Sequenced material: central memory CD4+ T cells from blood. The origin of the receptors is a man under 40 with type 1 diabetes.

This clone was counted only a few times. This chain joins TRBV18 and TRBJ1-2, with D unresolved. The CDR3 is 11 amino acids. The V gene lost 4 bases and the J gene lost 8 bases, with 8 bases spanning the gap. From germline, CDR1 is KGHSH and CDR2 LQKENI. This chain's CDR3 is CASSRSDGYTF. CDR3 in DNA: TGTGCCAGCTCACGTTCCGACGGCTACACCTTC.

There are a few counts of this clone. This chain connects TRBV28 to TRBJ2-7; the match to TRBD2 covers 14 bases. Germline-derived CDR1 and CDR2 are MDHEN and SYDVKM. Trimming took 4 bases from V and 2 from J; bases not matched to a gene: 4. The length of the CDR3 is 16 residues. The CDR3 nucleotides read TGTGCCAGCAGTTCACAGGGACTAGCGGGGGCCTACGAGCAGTACTTC. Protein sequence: CASSSQGLAGAYEQYF.

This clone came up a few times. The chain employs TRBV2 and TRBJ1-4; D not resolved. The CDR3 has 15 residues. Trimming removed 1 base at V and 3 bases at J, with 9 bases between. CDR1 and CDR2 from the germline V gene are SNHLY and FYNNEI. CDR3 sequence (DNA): TGTGCCAGCAGTGAAGACGGGAAGGCTAATGAAAAACTGTTTTTT. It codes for CASSEDGKANEKLFF.

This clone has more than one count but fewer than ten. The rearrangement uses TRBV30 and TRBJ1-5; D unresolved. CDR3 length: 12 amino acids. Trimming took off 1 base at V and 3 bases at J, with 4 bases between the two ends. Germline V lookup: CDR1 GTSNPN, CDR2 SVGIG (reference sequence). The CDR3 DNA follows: TGTGCCTGGAGTGGCACCAATCAGCCCCAGCATTTT. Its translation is CAWSGTNQPQHF.

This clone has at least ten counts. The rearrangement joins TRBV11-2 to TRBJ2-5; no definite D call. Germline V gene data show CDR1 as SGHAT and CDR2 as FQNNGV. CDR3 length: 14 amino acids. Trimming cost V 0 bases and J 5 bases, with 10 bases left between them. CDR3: CASSLDRNRETQYF. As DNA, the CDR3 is TGTGCCAGCAGCTTAGATCGAAACCGGGAGACCCAGTACTTC.

The CDR3 sequence is CASSPEATSGRTQYF. In DNA form, the CDR3 reads TGTGCCAGCAGCCCAGAAGCTACGTCGGGGAGGACCCAGTACTTC. The V and J genes are TRBV5-6 and TRBJ2-5; D is perhaps TRBD2 (5 bases). V lost 4 bases and J 7 bases, leaving 20 bases between the germline ends. The germline V gene has CDR1 SGHDT and CDR2 YYEEEE. This CDR3 is 15 amino acids long.

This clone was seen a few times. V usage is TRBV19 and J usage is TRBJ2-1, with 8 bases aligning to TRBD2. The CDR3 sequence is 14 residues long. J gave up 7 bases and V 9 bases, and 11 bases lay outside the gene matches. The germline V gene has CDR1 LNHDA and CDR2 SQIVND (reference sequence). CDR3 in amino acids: CASKWGAGVNEQFF. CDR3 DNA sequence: TGTGCCAGCAAGTGGGGAGCGGGGGTAAATGAGCAGTTCTTC.

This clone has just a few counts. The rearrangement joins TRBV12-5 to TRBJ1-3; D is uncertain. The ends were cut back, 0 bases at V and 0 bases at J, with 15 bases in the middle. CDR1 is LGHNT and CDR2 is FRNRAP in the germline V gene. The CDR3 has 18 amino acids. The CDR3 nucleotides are TGTGCTAGTGGTTTGGTACTCTCCCTGGCAGGCTCTGGAAACACCATATATTTT. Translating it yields CASGLVLSLAGSGNTIYF.

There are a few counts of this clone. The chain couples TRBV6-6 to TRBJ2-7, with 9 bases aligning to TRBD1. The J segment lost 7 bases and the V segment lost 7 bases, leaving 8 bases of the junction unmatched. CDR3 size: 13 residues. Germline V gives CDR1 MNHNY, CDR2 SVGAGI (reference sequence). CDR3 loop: CASNAQGAGEQYF. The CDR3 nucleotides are TGTGCCAGCAATGCACAGGGGGCGGGGGAGCAGTACTTC.

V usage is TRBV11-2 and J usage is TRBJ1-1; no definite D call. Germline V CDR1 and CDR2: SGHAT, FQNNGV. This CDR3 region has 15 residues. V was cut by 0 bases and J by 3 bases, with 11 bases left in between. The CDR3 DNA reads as TGTGCCAGCAGCTTAGATCGTCGTGGTCACACTGAAGCTTTCTTT. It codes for CASSLDRRGHTEAFF.

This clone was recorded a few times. CDR3 bases: TGTGCCAGCGAGAGACAGGGCCTGGGGGAGACCCAGTACTTC. This codes for CASERQGLGETQYF. The chain couples TRBV5-6 to TRBJ2-5; 7 bases map to TRBD1. The CDR3 has 14 residues. The J segment lost 5 bases and the V segment lost 7 bases, leaving 11 bases of the junction unmatched. Germline lookup yields CDR1 SGHDT and CDR2 YYEEEE.

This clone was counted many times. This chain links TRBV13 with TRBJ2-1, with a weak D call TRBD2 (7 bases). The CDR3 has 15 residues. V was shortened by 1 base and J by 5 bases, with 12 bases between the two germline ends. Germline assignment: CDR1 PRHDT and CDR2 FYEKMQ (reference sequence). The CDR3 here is CASSLDRGANNEQFF. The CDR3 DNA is TGTGCCAGCAGCTTAGATCGGGGGGCGAACAATGAGCAGTTCTTC.

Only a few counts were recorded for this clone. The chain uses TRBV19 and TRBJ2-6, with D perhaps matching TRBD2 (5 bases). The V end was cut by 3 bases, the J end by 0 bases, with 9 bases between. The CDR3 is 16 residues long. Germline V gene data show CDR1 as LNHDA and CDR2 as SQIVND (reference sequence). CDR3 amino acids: CASSIYGGSGANVLTF. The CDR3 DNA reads TGTGCCAGTAGTATTTACGGAGGCTCTGGGGCCAACGTCCTGACTTTC.

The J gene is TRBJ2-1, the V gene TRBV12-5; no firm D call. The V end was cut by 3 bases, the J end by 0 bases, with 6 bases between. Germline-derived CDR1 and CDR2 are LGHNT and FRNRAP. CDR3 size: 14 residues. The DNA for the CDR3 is TGTGCTAGTGGTTTAGCGAGCTCCTACAATGAGCAGTTCTTC. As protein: CASGLASSYNEQFF. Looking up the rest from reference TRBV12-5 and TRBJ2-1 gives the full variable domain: DARVTQTPRHKVTEMGQEVTMRCQPILGHNTVFWYRQTMMQGLELLAYFRNRAPLDDSGMPKDRFSAEMPDATLATLKIQPSEPRDSAVYFCASGLASSYNEQFFGPGTRLTVL.

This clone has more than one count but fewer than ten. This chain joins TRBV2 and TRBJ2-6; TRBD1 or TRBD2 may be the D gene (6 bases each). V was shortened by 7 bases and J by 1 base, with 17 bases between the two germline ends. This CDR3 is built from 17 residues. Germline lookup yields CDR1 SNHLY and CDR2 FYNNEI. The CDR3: CASTRGLVASGANVLTF. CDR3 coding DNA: TGTGCCAGCACCCGGGGGCTGGTCGCATCTGGGGCCAACGTCCTGACTTTC.

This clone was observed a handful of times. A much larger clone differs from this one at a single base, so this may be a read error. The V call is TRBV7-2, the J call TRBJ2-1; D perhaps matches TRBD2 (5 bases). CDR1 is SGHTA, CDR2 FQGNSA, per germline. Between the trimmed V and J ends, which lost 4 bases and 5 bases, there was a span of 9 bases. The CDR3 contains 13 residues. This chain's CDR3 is CASSWAGHNEQFF. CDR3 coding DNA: TGTGCCAGCAGCTGGGCGGGCCACAATGAGCAGTTCTTC.

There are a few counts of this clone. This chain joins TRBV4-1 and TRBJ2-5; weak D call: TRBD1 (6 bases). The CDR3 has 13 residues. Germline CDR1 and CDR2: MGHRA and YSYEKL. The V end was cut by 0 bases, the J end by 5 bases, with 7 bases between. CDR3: CASSQDRGETQYF. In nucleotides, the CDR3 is TGCGCCAGCAGCCAAGATAGGGGGGAGACCCAGTACTTC.

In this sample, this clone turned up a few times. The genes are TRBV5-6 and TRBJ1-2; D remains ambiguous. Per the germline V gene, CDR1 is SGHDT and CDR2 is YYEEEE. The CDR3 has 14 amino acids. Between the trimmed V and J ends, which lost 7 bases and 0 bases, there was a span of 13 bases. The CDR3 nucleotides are TGTGCCAGCGGCCGGCAGACTGCTAACTATGGCTACACCTTC. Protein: CASGRQTANYGYTF.

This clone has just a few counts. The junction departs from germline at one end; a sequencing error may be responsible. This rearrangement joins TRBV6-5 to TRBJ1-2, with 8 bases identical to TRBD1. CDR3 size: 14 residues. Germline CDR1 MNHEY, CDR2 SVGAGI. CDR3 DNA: TGTGCCATCAGTGAGTCGTTGACAGGGGAAGGCTACACCTTC. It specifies CAISESLTGEGYTF.

DNA for the CDR3: TGTGCCAGCAGTTTTGGGGACAGAACTGAAGCTTTCTTT. This gives the protein CASSFGDRTEAFF. The V call is TRBV28, the J call TRBJ1-1; 7 nucleotides match TRBD1. The CDR3 has 13 amino acids. From germline, CDR1 is MDHEN and CDR2 SYDVKM. The V segment lost 3 bases and the J segment 5 bases; nucleotides outside the gene matches: 3.

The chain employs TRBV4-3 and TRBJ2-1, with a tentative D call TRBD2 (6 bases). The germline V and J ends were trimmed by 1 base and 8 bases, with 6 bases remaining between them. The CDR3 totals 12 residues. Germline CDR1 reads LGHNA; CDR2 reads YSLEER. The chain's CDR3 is CASSQGRDEQFF. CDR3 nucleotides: TGCGCCAGCAGCCAAGGGAGGGATGAGCAGTTCTTC.

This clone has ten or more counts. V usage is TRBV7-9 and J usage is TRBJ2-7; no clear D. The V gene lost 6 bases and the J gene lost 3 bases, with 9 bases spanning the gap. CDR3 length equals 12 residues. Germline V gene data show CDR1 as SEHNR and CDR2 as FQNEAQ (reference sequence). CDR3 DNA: TGTGCCAGCAGTGGTTTCAGCTACGAGCAGTACTTC. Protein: CASSGFSYEQYF.